What follows describes a single TCR beta chain. The target antigen is unknown. Repertoires were generated with immunoSEQ multiplex PCR, while TCRdb's copy carries only in-frame clones and drops some. Of around 80,000 clones listed, roughly 88% were seen once; the top ten hold under 11%. This specimen belongs to a study of T cell responses to AZD1222 COVID-19 vaccine. Study results and caveats: Reports indicate that nearly half of spike-specific TCRs are directed at unmutated variant regions.

The sequence derives from an adult who received the AZD1222 COVID-19 vaccine. Sample: peripheral blood, taken 28 days after the second AZD1222 dose.

CDR3 protein: CASSSPLGRGRLYEQYF. As DNA, the CDR3 is TGTGCCAGCAGTTCGCCTTTGGGCAGGGGACGGCTCTACGAGCAGTACTTC. The J gene is TRBJ2-7, the V gene TRBV28; possibly TRBD1 for D (6 bases). V lost 4 bases, J lost 3 bases, and 22 bases lay in between. The CDR3 extends over 17 amino acids. Germline CDR1 is MDHEN and CDR2 is SYDVKM.